This T cell receptor (beta chain) was obtained from a study of blood T cell repertoires in COVID-19 (TCRdb year 2020). Describing the broader study: Collaborator samples came from the United States, Italy and Spain and covered acute and convalescent phases of COVID-19. The material from the prospective study consisted of cDNA or gDNA derived from T cells, B-cell-depleted T cells, or PBMCs. Where available, HLA class I and class II types were taken from metadata supplied by the sample provider and were not determined by assay-based typing. The dataset comprised deeply sampled blood TCRbeta repertoires from subjects exposed to, actively infected with, or recovered from COVID-19. The samples were drawn from two sources: the first 160 participants of the ongoing ImmuneRACE study, and 1,200 or so subjects contributed by 6 global collaborators. Sample metadata almost always included a de-identified subject ID, COVID-19 status, age in years and sex. A freely available public database, intended as a resource for researchers studying the immune response to SARS-CoV-2, is where the repertoires were released. Paper-wide results and their limitations: The quantity of clinical and demographic metadata differed by source and by participant and was supplied without curation.

TCRbeta CDR3 regions were amplified from genomic DNA by means of the immunoSEQ Assay, a bias-controlled multiplex PCR. The paper's processing steps were these. Nucleated cell counts per sample were estimated from amplification of reference gene primers within the assay. Sequence reads were collapsed and filtered to measure the absolute abundance of every unique TCRbeta CDR3 rearrangement. Productive Simpson clonality was computed per sample as the square root of Simpson's diversity index over productive rearrangements. Sourced from immuneACCESS, this table was stored by TCRdb with only in-frame sequences that have V and J called. A share of the clones is absent; for the studies checked, an unresolved V gene accounts for under half, and the remainder has no known explanation. D and trimming come from the DNA, and the V and J calls and clone size come from that table. The table for this sample lists roughly 250,000 clones; more than 85% of them were counted only once. Jointly, the top ten make up 1.5% to 2% of the sample.

V is cut by 4 bases and J by 0 bases, and the space between the germline ends is 9 bases. The germline V gene yields SNHLY for CDR1 and FYNNEI for CDR2. Spanning cysteine to phenylalanine, the CDR3 consists of 15 amino acids. Only the CDR3 part of the read is kept: 45 bases, read in frame from the first base. For this clone: Its binding antigen is unknown. It has no much larger one-base neighbor in the sample; base qualities were not kept.

In the prospective study, participants were roughly 18 to 100 years old, resided in approximately 25 geographic areas of the United States, and were enrolled through a virtual design. To assign participants to cohorts, the prospective study relied on clinical history that participants themselves reported in a screening survey and a study questionnaire. Recovered participants in ImmuneRACE Cohort 3 were defined as having two consecutive negative NP/OP PCR tests, clearance from a healthcare professional, or resolution of symptoms. Mobile phlebotomists in the prospective study collected whole blood, serum and a nasopharyngeal or oropharyngeal swab from every participant. Participants in the prospective study had the option to provide additional blood draws and questionnaires over a 2-month period. Blood samples from the prospective study were shipped frozen or at room temperature prior to DNA extraction.

Specimen: PBMCs or T cells enriched from blood (not recorded which). The chain is made from TRBV2 and TRBJ2-2; no D gene can be assigned with confidence. This sequence originates from a woman in her forties or fifties who had recovered from COVID-19. The CDR3 amino acid sequence is: CASSASHANTGELFF. The DNA sequence is given as TGTGCCAGCAGTGCTTCACACGCGAACACCGGGGAGCTGTTTTTT.